This T cell receptor beta chain was observed in a study of T cells in tuberculosis (dated by TCRdb to the late 2010s). Describing the broader study: To characterize T cells specific for the mycobacterial lipid antigen glucose monomycolate (GMM), the study used CD1B tetramers together with high-throughput TCR immunosequencing. A South African clinical cohort compared IGRA-negative adolescents, IGRA-positive adolescents with latent tuberculosis and adults with active tuberculosis, 10 to 11 per group. Active tuberculosis patient PBMC were archived before or within 7 days of starting standard anti-tuberculosis treatment.

As for this clone: Its antigen is still unknown. No qualities accompany the bases; no much larger clone lies one base away.

The CDR3 goes from the cysteine to the phenylalanine over 13 residues. The only DNA kept is the CDR3, 39 bases in frame from the first base. V is reduced by 3 bases and J by 5 bases, leaving a spacing of 11 bases between them. The germline V gene gives CDR1 as MNHNS and CDR2 as SASEGT. What the authors observed across the whole study: Using GEM motif frequencies, a classifier achieved 60% to 70% accuracy, whereas a classifier built on the diverse GMM-specific repertoire got to roughly 90% accuracy (AUROC around 0.89). Shorter CDR3-alpha lengths in active tuberculosis patients partly drove the smaller NN-distances, and the TCR-beta difference was not statistically significant. Clinical samples were chosen by availability of cryopreserved specimens, and active tuberculosis cases were adults while controls were adolescents. Compared with IGRA-negative controls, TCR-alpha repertoires from active tuberculosis had smaller mean NN-distances to GMM-specific TCRs, which suggests that these TCRs underwent clonal expansion.

The immunoSEQ multiplex PCR assay was used to generate TCR libraries, with TCR-beta and/or TCR-alpha/delta assays applied to each sample. The amplified TCR libraries were sequenced on the Illumina high-throughput platform. The authors' analysis ran thus. Clustering and dimensionality reduction were performed using pairwise TCRdist distances among GMM-specific receptors from ex vivo sorted or in vitro expanded T cells. Each clinical repertoire was scored by mean NN-distance, the average TCRdist to the nearest 10% of tetramer-positive reference sequences. GEM TCR motif frequency was computed as the fraction of unique TCRs matching known GEM sequences by V/J usage and CDR3 length. Linear discriminant analysis with leave-one-out cross-validation, implemented in scikit-learn, was used to classify active tuberculosis. In its TCRdb copy, this immuneACCESS table keeps in-frame sequences only and misses some clones. Where compared with another copy, unresolved V genes explain less than half of these, and the others have no known cause. That table gives V, J and clone size, and the DNA gave D and trimming. For this sample there are 30,000 to 40,000 clones; 94% appear just once. About 4.5% of the sample is in the top ten clones.

The time point label here, explained by the study, means: new active TB diagnosis, blood taken before or within 7 days of starting treatment. Active tuberculosis patients were HIV-seronegative South African adults aged 18 years or older with a new diagnosis. Confirmation of active tuberculosis was based on positive sputum smear microscopy and/or a positive M. tuberculosis culture. Immunosequencing was performed on unsorted cryopreserved PBMC, with around 100,000 T cells per clinical donor covered on average. Sequences were derived from PBMCs, sampled at tuberculosis diagnosis. The receptor was isolated from an adult with tuberculosis. Recombination linked TRBV6-1 to TRBJ2-7; the D gene lacks a confident call. The CDR3 protein: CASSDGRYHEQYF. The sequenced DNA is TGTGCCAGCAGTGACGGCAGGTATCACGAGCAGTACTTC.